This T cell receptor (beta chain) was retrieved from a study of blood T cell repertoires in COVID-19. Study details: The cDNA or gDNA used as material had been derived from T cells, B-cell-depleted T cells, or PBMCs.

CDR3 size: 19 residues. CDR1 is LNHDA and CDR2 is SQIVND in the germline V gene (reference sequence). V dropped 3 bases and J dropped 2; count of bases not matched to a gene: 15. Clinical history as reported by participants underpinned cohort assignment. Authors' methods: Nucleated cell number was recorded as an estimate derived from reference gene primer amplification. The protocol was immunoSEQ multiplex PCR, while the TCRdb copy is restricted to in-frame clones and leaves out a portion. V and J calls and clone size are as listed in that table; D and trimming were resolved from the DNA. The repertoire consists of roughly 180,000 clones, with about 90% occurring once and the leading ten covering around 2.3%.

The clonotype was recovered from a woman younger than 45 who had recovered from COVID-19. V gene TRBV19 combines with J gene TRBJ2-1, with 8 bases lining up with TRBD2. The sample taken for sequencing was PBMCs or T cells enriched from blood (not recorded which). The CDR3, as DNA: TGTGCCAGTAGTATGGCACTAGCGGCACCCCTAAAAGCCTACAATGAGCAGTTCTTC. It translates to CASSMALAAPLKAYNEQFF.